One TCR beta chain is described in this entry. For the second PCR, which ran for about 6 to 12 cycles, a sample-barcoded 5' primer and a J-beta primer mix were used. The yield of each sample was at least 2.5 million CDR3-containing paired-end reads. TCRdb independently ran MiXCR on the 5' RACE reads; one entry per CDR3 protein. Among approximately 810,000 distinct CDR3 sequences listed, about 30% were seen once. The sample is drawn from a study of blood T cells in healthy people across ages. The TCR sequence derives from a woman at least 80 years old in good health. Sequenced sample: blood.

The CDR3 coding sequence is TGTGCCACCAGCAGAGATAAGGGGACAGGGGGCCTGAACACTGAAGCTTTCTTT. This codes for CATSRDKGTGGLNTEAFF. The genes are TRBV15 and TRBJ1-1; TRBD1 aligns across 12 bases. Germline CDR1 reads LNHNV; CDR2 reads YYDKDF (reference sequence). V lost 0 bases and J lost 0; bases outside the gene matches: 5. The CDR3 totals 18 residues.